This entry lists 9 T cell receptor beta chains sequenced from one sample in a study of human T cells and chemical hapten exposure. Time point described: pre-sensitization, week 0. Regarding treatment: therapeutic diphenylcyclopropenone sensitization with weekly scalp DPC. A single record per CDR3 protein comes from TCRdb applying MiXCR to the RACE reads. The sample has over 85,000 distinct CDR3 sequences, 10% to 13% seen once. Sequences were derived from whole blood, sampled in connection with sensitization to the hapten diphenylcyclopropenone (DPC). Receptors were obtained from a woman aged 55 to 70 with alopecia areata. Some clones in this sample may be carry-over from other donors' samples.

This clonotype was counted ten times or more. The chain combines TRBV10-3 with TRBJ1-3; the D is unclear. Germline V gene data show CDR1 as ENHRY and CDR2 as SYGVKD. Trimming left V 7 bases short and J 0 bases short, with 10 bases between. This CDR3 comprises 14 residues. The CDR3 DNA reads TGTGCCATCAAAACAGCGAGCTCTGGAAACACCATATATTTT. This encodes CAIKTASSGNTIYF.

This clonotype was seen more than once but under ten times. This chain joins TRBV10-3 and TRBJ2-2, with 7 bases lining up with TRBD1. The CDR3 contains 14 residues. V lost 9 bases and J lost 7; bases outside the gene matches: 11. Germline V gene data show CDR1 as ENHRY and CDR2 as SYGVKD. CDR3 loop: CAMNDRARGGELFF. The CDR3, as DNA: TGTGCCATGAACGACAGGGCCCGAGGCGGGGAGCTGTTTTTT.

The chain is built from TRBV11-1 and TRBJ1-2; D possibly corresponds to TRBD1 (6 bases). The CDR3 has 12 residues. Trimming left V 2 bases short and J 6 bases short, with 7 bases between. CDR1 and CDR2 (germline): SGHAT, FQDESV (reference sequence). Here the CDR3 DNA reads TGTGCCAGCAGCTTACCAGGGGATGGCTACACCTTC. It codes for CASSLPGDGYTF.

This clonotype appeared many times. The chain recombines TRBV29-1 with TRBJ1-6; a possible D gene is TRBD1 (6 bases). The CDR3 is 13 amino acids. Trimming removed 6 bases at V and 7 bases at J, with 13 bases between. Germline loops: CDR1 SQVTM, CDR2 ANQGSEA. CDR3 DNA: TGCAGCGTCTCAGGCGGACAGAATTCACCCCTCCACTTT. Its protein is CSVSGGQNSPLHF.

This clonotype was counted ten times or more. This chain links TRBV5-1 with TRBJ2-1; 14 nucleotides line up with TRBD2. V was clipped by 4 bases and J by 3 bases; unmatched bases: 3. The germline V gene has CDR1 SGHRS and CDR2 YFSETQ. The CDR3 totals 16 residues. CDR3 sequence: CASSTGLAGGYNEQFF. CDR3 coding DNA: TGCGCCAGCAGCACCGGACTAGCGGGGGGCTACAATGAGCAGTTCTTC.

In this sample, this clonotype turned up many times. This CDR3 reads CASSSTGTAAFEQYF. CDR3 DNA: TGTGCCAGCAGCTCTACCGGGACAGCGGCCTTCGAGCAGTACTTC. V gene TRBV11-2 combines with J gene TRBJ2-7; 7 bases are a match to TRBD1. V was pared by 4 bases and J by 6 bases, with 12 bases of the junction left unmatched. The CDR3 consists of 15 residues. Germline V gives CDR1 SGHAT, CDR2 FQNNGV.

This clonotype was seen a few times. This chain links TRBV20-1 with TRBJ1-1, with 9 bases fitting TRBD1. The germline CDR1 and CDR2 sequences are DFQATT and SNEGSKA (reference sequence). With V trimmed by 4 bases and J by 3 bases, 6 bases remained unmatched. The CDR3 sequence is 14 residues long. In DNA, the CDR3 is TGCAGTGCTAAACAGGGGGCCTGGGACACTGAAGCTTTCTTT. Translated, it gives CSAKQGAWDTEAFF.

This clonotype was counted between two and nine times. The chain couples TRBV20-1 to TRBJ2-3; maybe TRBD2 (6 bases). Germline CDR1 reads DFQATT; CDR2 reads SNEGSKA (reference sequence). This CDR3 region has 15 residues. Deletions cut 8 bases from V and 4 bases from J, with 22 bases between. The CDR3 spells CSFRDPRRGADTQYF. The CDR3 region has the DNA TGCAGTTTCCGGGACCCCCGGCGGGGAGCAGATACGCAGTATTTT.

The V and J genes are TRBV5-1 and TRBJ2-5; D could derive from TRBD1 or TRBD2 (6 bases each). This CDR3 region has 17 residues. Germline CDR1 is SGHRS and CDR2 is YFSETQ. The V gene lost 0 bases and the J gene lost 0 bases, with 15 bases spanning the gap. The CDR3: CASSLVGGLEYQETQYF. For the CDR3, the DNA is TGCGCCAGCAGCTTGGTCGGGGGCCTTGAGTACCAAGAGACCCAGTACTTC.